The 18 T cell receptor beta chains below were found in one sample sequenced in a study of PD-L1 blockade in urothelial cancer. Using immunoSEQ multiplex PCR, the repertoire was profiled, and TCRdb retains in-frame clones only, with some absent. Of tens of thousands of clones detected, almost 85% appear once; the ten largest clones hold 3% to 3.5%. Sequenced material: PBMCs, taken around atezolizumab (anti-PD-L1) treatment. These receptor sequences come from a man aged 70-80 years with urothelial cancer.

The chain recombines TRBV7-9 with TRBJ2-7, with D perhaps TRBD1 (5 bases). V lost 4 bases and J 6 bases, leaving 22 bases between the germline ends. The CDR3 consists of 16 residues. Per germline, CDR1 SEHNR and CDR2 FQNEAQ (reference sequence). The CDR3 reads CASSSRRETALSEQYF. The CDR3 DNA reads as TGTGCCAGCAGCTCCAGAAGAGAGACAGCCCTAAGCGAGCAGTACTTC.

The gene calls are TRBV6-1 and TRBJ2-1; no definite D call. Germline V gene sequence: CDR1 MNHNS, CDR2 SASEGT. Trimming pared 9 bases from V and 4 bases from J, leaving 10 bases between. There are 12 residues in the CDR3. The CDR3 here is CASYDTYNEQFF. DNA for the CDR3: TGTGCCAGTTATGACACTTACAATGAGCAGTTCTTC.

The V call is TRBV7-2, the J call TRBJ2-5, with TRBD1 matching 9 bases. The V and J ends lost 5 bases and 11 bases, in that order; junction bases with no gene match: 6. CDR3 size: 12 residues. CDR1 SGHTA and CDR2 FQGNSA come from the germline V gene. CDR3 protein: CASSPGTGRQYF. As DNA, the CDR3 is TGTGCCAGCAGCCCCGGGACAGGGCGTCAGTACTTC.

This clone was seen a few times. The gene calls are TRBV7-2 and TRBJ2-2, with 9 bases matching TRBD1. The CDR3 is 18 residues long. The V gene's germline CDR1 is SGHTA and CDR2 FQGNSA. V lost 5 bases to trimming and J lost 2 bases; unmatched junction nucleotides: 12. The CDR3 nucleotides are TGTGCCAGCAGCCTCGGCTGGGACAGGGTGGAAAACACCGGGGAGCTGTTTTTT. This codes for CASSLGWDRVENTGELFF.

V usage is TRBV5-1 and J usage is TRBJ2-3; D may be TRBD2 (6 bases). Germline assignment: CDR1 SGHRS and CDR2 YFSETQ. There are 14 residues in the CDR3. Trimming left V 0 bases short and J 6 bases short, with 11 bases between. In nucleotides, the CDR3 is TGCGCCAGCAGCTTGGGGCGGGATACGGATACGCAGTATTTT. Translated, it gives CASSLGRDTDTQYF.

This chain connects TRBV7-9 to TRBJ1-5; 7 bases align to TRBD1. V lost 5 bases and J lost 2; bases outside the gene matches: 9. Germline loops: CDR1 SEHNR, CDR2 FQNEAQ (reference sequence). This CDR3 spans 16 amino acids. CDR3 protein: CASSPSRGSRNQPQHF. The CDR3 nucleotides are TGTGCCAGCAGCCCCTCCAGGGGGTCCCGCAATCAGCCCCAGCATTTT.

The chain is built from TRBV28 and TRBJ2-2, with D possibly being TRBD2 (5 bases). V lost 5 bases, J lost 6 bases, and 16 bases lay in between. Germline V gene sequence: CDR1 MDHEN, CDR2 SYDVKM. The CDR3 is 15 amino acids. CDR3 residues: CASSRVGVAPGELFF. The CDR3 DNA sequence: TGTGCCAGCAGTAGGGTCGGGGTGGCTCCCGGGGAGCTGTTTTTT.

In this sample, this clone turned up a few times. The chain is built from TRBV7-2 and TRBJ1-6, with 9 bases lining up with TRBD1. The V segment lost 5 bases and the J segment 7 bases; nucleotides outside the gene matches: 9. CDR3 length: 16 residues. Germline V gene sequence: CDR1 SGHTA, CDR2 FQGNSA. CDR3 region: CASSPRGQGWNSPLHF. CDR3 sequence (DNA): TGTGCCAGCAGCCCGCGGGGACAGGGCTGGAATTCACCCCTCCACTTT. Using reference TRBV7-2 and TRBJ1-6 for the parts outside the CDR3, the full variable domain is GAGVSQSPSNKVTEKGKDVELRCDPISGHTALYWYRQSLGQGLEFLIYFQGNSAPDKSGLPSDRFSAERTGGSVSTLTIQRTQQEDSAVYLCASSPRGQGWNSPLHFGNGTRLTVT.

The chain joins TRBV19 to TRBJ2-2; 9 bases are a match to TRBD2. CDR3 length: 16 residues. The ends lost 4 bases at V and 9 bases at J; junction bases unmatched: 12. The germline V gene encodes CDR1 LNHDA and CDR2 SQIVND (reference sequence). This CDR3 reads CASSTRGREGHRELFF. DNA of the CDR3: TGTGCCAGTAGTACCCGGGGGCGGGAGGGCCACCGGGAGCTGTTTTTT.

The rearrangement links TRBV7-9 to TRBJ2-5; TRBD1 might be the D (7 bases). Germline CDR1 is SEHNR and CDR2 is FQNEAQ (reference sequence). The CDR3 covers 17 residues. Trimming cost V 3 bases and J 1 base, with 18 bases left between them. In DNA, the CDR3 is TGTGCCAGCAGCTTCTGGGGGGCAAGACAGGGCCAAGAGACCCAGTACTTC. This gives the protein CASSFWGARQGQETQYF. Filled out from reference TRBV7-9 and TRBJ2-5, the complete variable domain reads DTGVSQNPRHKITKRGQNVTFRCDPISEHNRLYWYRQTLGQGPEFLTYFQNEAQLEKSRLLSDRFSAERPKGSFSTLEIQRTEQGDSAMYLCASSFWGARQGQETQYFGPGTRLLVL.

V gene TRBV6-5 combines with J gene TRBJ2-3; the match to TRBD2 covers 8 bases. After removal of 6 bases from V and 4 bases from J, the junction contained 3 bases not matched to a gene. The CDR3 has 13 residues. Germline CDR1 reads MNHEY; CDR2 reads SVGAGI. DNA of the CDR3: TGTGCCAGCAGGACGGGGGGGGCAGATACGCAGTATTTT. It encodes CASRTGGADTQYF.

The chain is built from TRBV10-3 and TRBJ1-4; TRBD1 agrees at 10 bases. Per germline, CDR1 ENHRY and CDR2 SYGVKD. The CDR3 length is 15 residues. The V segment lost 3 bases and the J segment 8 bases; nucleotides outside the gene matches: 6. CDR3 sequence: CAISDPGTGDEKLFF. The CDR3 DNA follows: TGTGCCATCAGTGACCCCGGGACAGGGGACGAAAAACTGTTTTTT.

Concerning this clone itself: Other DNA sequences in the sample encode the same CDR3. The V and J genes are TRBV5-1 and TRBJ2-3; 11 nucleotides line up with TRBD2. V dropped 0 bases and J dropped 6; count of bases not matched to a gene: 6. This CDR3 comprises 16 residues. Germline V gene data show CDR1 as SGHRS and CDR2 as YFSETQ. The CDR3 nucleotides are TGCGCCAGCAGCTTGGGGCTAGCGGGGGGTGCGGATACGCAGTATTTT. Translation: CASSLGLAGGADTQYF.

The chain carries TRBV10-3 and TRBJ1-2; TRBD1 aligns across 8 bases. CDR3 length equals 15 residues. Germline V gives CDR1 ENHRY, CDR2 SYGVKD. The junction had 11 bases not matched to a gene; V was cut back by 3 bases and J by 8 bases. CDR3 sequence reads: CAISETDRVRGGYTF. The CDR3 coding sequence is TGTGCCATCAGTGAAACGGACAGGGTGCGTGGCGGCTACACCTTC.

The V gene is TRBV7-9, the J gene TRBJ1-5; D is unclear. Trimming took off 1 base at V and 6 bases at J, with 13 bases between the two ends. The CDR3 has 15 residues. Germline values: CDR1 SEHNR, CDR2 FQNEAQ (reference sequence). The CDR3 region is CASSLEGRGLQPQHF. As DNA, the CDR3 is TGTGCCAGCAGCTTAGAGGGTCGAGGGCTTCAGCCCCAGCATTTT.

In DNA form, the CDR3 reads TGTGCCAGCAGGACAGCTAACTATGGCTACACCTTC. Translation gives CASRTANYGYTF. This rearrangement joins TRBV27 to TRBJ1-2; possibly TRBD1 for D (5 bases). This CDR3 contains 12 residues. Germline V CDR1 and CDR2: MNHEY, SMNVEV (reference sequence). V was shortened by 6 bases and J by 0 bases, with 5 bases between the two germline ends.

The genes are TRBV19 and TRBJ1-1, with D possibly TRBD1 on 6 matching bases. Germline-derived CDR1 and CDR2 are LNHDA and SQIVND (reference sequence). CDR3 length: 15 residues. Trimming left V 6 bases short and J 3 bases short, with 17 bases between. CDR3 sequence reads: CASSRGAGSDTEAFF. In nucleotides, the CDR3 is TGTGCCAGTAGCCGGGGGGCAGGGTCGGACACTGAAGCTTTCTTT.

The rearrangement uses TRBV5-4 and TRBJ2-1; possibly TRBD1 for D (7 bases). Germline CDR1 is SGHNT and CDR2 is YYREEE (reference sequence). V shed 6 bases and J shed 0 bases, with 13 bases lying between them. The CDR3 spans 15 residues. For the CDR3, the DNA is TGTGCCAGCAACCCAGGGGGGAGCTCCTACAATGAGCAGTTCTTC. Its protein is CASNPGGSSYNEQFF.